This T cell receptor (beta chain) was captured by sequencing in a study of cytomegalovirus exposure and HLA in healthy donors. Whole-study context: Early released data had about 80 million unique TCRs, all coming from HLA-typed donors. Notes on the study in general: Upon later analysis, HLA-associated TCR beta chains proved more clonally expanded than other, equally common chains. Presence/absence analyses assumed roughly uniform sequencing depth across donors, which may not hold.

As concerns this clone: Its antigen is unknown.

The trim removed 0 bases at V and 2 bases at J, leaving 8 bases unmatched. Per the germline V gene, CDR1 is KGHSH and CDR2 is LQKENI. This CDR3 region has 17 residues. The study ran its PCR with 60 Vbeta and 13 Jbeta primers. The data were produced by immunoSEQ multiplex PCR, yet TCRdb's version contains in-frame clones alone and is incomplete. The table lists over 95,000 clones, over 75% of them singletons. The chain uses TRBV18 and TRBJ1-2; 8 bases map to TRBD1. Sequencing used PBMCs. The origin of this receptor is a woman younger than 30 in good health and CMV-seronegative. This CDR3 is CASSPPGRRQGNYGYTF. The CDR3 DNA follows: TGTGCCAGCTCACCACCGGGACGGCGACAGGGGAACTATGGCTACACCTTC.